This passage covers 22 T cell receptor beta chains from one sample sequenced in a study of T cells after yellow fever vaccination. MiXCR, applied by TCRdb to the 5' RACE reads, yields one record per CDR3 protein. The sample includes some 350,000 distinct CDR3 sequences, about 6% of them seen just once. Sequencing was performed on PBMCs, taken 5 days after the yellow fever booster vaccination. All receptors derive from a man aged 30 to 45 who received the YFV17D yellow fever vaccine.

Concerning this clonotype itself: Relative to the germline gene, one junction end is altered; a read error may explain this. This chain uses TRBV2 with TRBJ2-1; tentatively, D is TRBD1 (5 bases). Germline V lookup: CDR1 SNHLY, CDR2 FYNNEI. CDR3 length: 11 residues. CDR3 DNA: TGTGCCAGCCAGGGCAATCTTGAGTTGTTATTC. The encoded protein is CASQGNLELLF.

The rearrangement joins TRBV6-1 to TRBJ1-5; 8 nucleotides align to TRBD1. Germline V lookup: CDR1 MNHNS, CDR2 SASEGT. The CDR3 is made up of 14 amino acids. After removal of 4 bases from V and 5 bases from J, the junction contained 4 bases not matched to a gene. Written as DNA, the CDR3 is TGTGCCAGCAGTGTAACAGGGGGGGATCAGCCCCAGCATTTT. Its protein product is CASSVTGGDQPQHF.

J is TRBJ2-6 and V is TRBV4-2, with a possible D match to TRBD2 (5 bases). V lost 4 bases and J lost 0, with 13 bases in between. The germline V gene has CDR1 LGHNA and CDR2 YNFKEQ. The CDR3 spans 17 residues. The chain's CDR3 is CASSPREGPSGANVLTF. CDR3 nucleotide sequence: TGTGCCAGCAGCCCTCGCGAGGGCCCCTCTGGGGCCAACGTCCTGACTTTC.

This clonotype was seen ten or more times. The gene calls are TRBV4-2 and TRBJ2-7; 9 nucleotides agree with TRBD2. Germline V gene lookup returns CDR1 LGHNA and CDR2 YNFKEQ. V shed 3 bases, J shed 5 bases, and the junction held 8 bases outside the gene matches. The CDR3 consists of 15 residues. CDR3 in amino acids: CASSHRGRAQDEQYF. The CDR3 bases are TGTGCCAGCAGCCACCGCGGGAGGGCCCAAGACGAGCAGTACTTC.

This clonotype turned up a few times. CDR3 nucleotide sequence: TGTGCCATCCTTAGCGGGAGCCCCCTTTACGAGCAGTACTTC. Translation gives CAILSGSPLYEQYF. The chain links TRBV10-3 to TRBJ2-7; 9 bases map to TRBD2. The CDR3 length is 14 residues. Trimming at V came to 8 bases and at J to 4 bases, leaving 9 bases not matched to a gene. Germline V gene lookup returns CDR1 ENHRY and CDR2 SYGVKD.

In its sample, this clonotype was seen many times. The rearrangement joins TRBV5-6 to TRBJ1-5; tentative D call: TRBD1 (6 bases). Trimming took off 1 base at V and 4 bases at J, with 15 bases between the two ends. Germline CDR1 reads SGHDT; CDR2 reads YYEEEE. CDR3 length: 16 residues. CDR3 in amino acids: CASSLYRQARNQPQHF. CDR3 nucleotides: TGTGCCAGCAGCTTGTACCGACAGGCCAGAAATCAGCCCCAGCATTTT.

This clonotype was detected a few times. This rearrangement joins TRBV3-1 to TRBJ2-1, with unresolved D. V was shortened by 0 bases and J by 15 bases, with 15 bases between the two germline ends. This CDR3 has 13 residues. Germline loops: CDR1 LGHDT, CDR2 YNNKEL (reference sequence). DNA for the CDR3: TGTGCCAGCAGCCAAGATTTAGCACGCTGGCCGTTCTTC. Encoded protein: CASSQDLARWPFF.

This clonotype has ten or more counts. This sequence joins TRBV4-3 and TRBJ2-1; D is unresolved. The CDR3 is 17 amino acids. Deletions cut 0 bases from V and 0 bases from J, with 12 bases between. Germline lookup yields CDR1 LGHNA and CDR2 YSLEER. As DNA, the CDR3 is TGCGCCAGCAGCCAAGATGCATTCTACAGCTCCTACAATGAGCAGTTCTTC. Amino acids: CASSQDAFYSSYNEQFF.

In this sample, this clonotype turned up many times. The gene calls are TRBV5-1 and TRBJ2-7, with TRBD2 matching 11 bases. V lost 0 bases, J lost 1 base, and 3 bases stayed unmatched. The CDR3 length is 16 residues. CDR1 SGHRS and CDR2 YFSETQ come from the germline V gene. DNA for the CDR3: TGCGCCAGCAGCTTGGGTGGGACTAGCGGATCCTACGAGCAGTACTTC. Its protein product is CASSLGGTSGSYEQYF.

This chain connects TRBV18 to TRBJ1-3; tentative D call: TRBD1 (6 bases). V was clipped by 3 bases and J by 0 bases, with 12 bases between them. The CDR3 loop spans 16 amino acids. Germline lookup yields CDR1 KGHSH and CDR2 LQKENI. CDR3: CASSPVQGLSGNTIYF. CDR3 nucleotide sequence: TGTGCCAGCTCACCCGTGCAGGGGCTCTCTGGAAACACCATATATTTT.

This clonotype occurred many times. This chain links TRBV9 with TRBJ2-7, with a possible D match to TRBD1 (5 bases). V was shortened by 4 bases and J by 1 base, with 12 bases between the two germline ends. CDR1 is SGDLS, CDR2 YYNGEE, per germline. The CDR3 is 14 residues long. CDR3 sequence: CASSQTPGSYEQYF. The DNA of the CDR3 is TGTGCCAGCAGCCAAACCCCAGGGTCCTACGAGCAGTACTTC. Filled out from reference TRBV9 and TRBJ2-7, the complete variable domain reads DSGVTQTPKHLITATGQRVTLRCSPRSGDLSVYWYQQSLDQGLQFLIQYYNGEERAKGNILERFSAQQFPDLHSELNLSSLELGDSALYFCASSQTPGSYEQYFGPGTRLTVT.

This chain joins TRBV4-1 and TRBJ1-3; D not resolved. The V end lost 1 base, the J end lost 0 bases, and 16 bases lay between the germline ends. This CDR3 comprises 18 residues. The germline V gene has CDR1 MGHRA and CDR2 YSYEKL. In nucleotides, the CDR3 is TGCGCCAGCAGCCAAGGAGCCTCCCGGAGAAGCTCTGGAAACACCATATATTTT. It is translated as CASSQGASRRSSGNTIYF.

CDR3 protein: CASSSTGNYNEQFF. CDR3 bases: TGCGCCAGCAGCTCGACCGGGAACTACAATGAGCAGTTCTTC. The chain couples TRBV5-1 to TRBJ2-1, with D perhaps matching TRBD2 (5 bases). The V gene lost 3 bases and the J gene lost 3 bases, with 10 bases spanning the gap. Germline lookup yields CDR1 SGHRS and CDR2 YFSETQ. The CDR3 length is 14 residues.

This clonotype was seen at least ten times. The chain is built from TRBV6-1 and TRBJ2-1; 7 bases fit TRBD2. Germline CDR1 MNHNS, CDR2 SASEGT. V was clipped by 6 bases and J by 3 bases; unmatched bases: 5. The CDR3 has 14 residues. CDR3 region: CASRGAGLYNEQFF. As DNA, the CDR3 is TGTGCCAGCAGGGGAGCGGGGCTCTACAATGAGCAGTTCTTC.

This chain connects TRBV9 to TRBJ2-5; tentative D call: TRBD2 (6 bases). The CDR3 loop spans 15 amino acids. CDR1 and CDR2 from the germline V gene are SGDLS and YYNGEE. V lost 3 bases, J lost 7 bases, and 19 bases lay in between. This CDR3 reads CASSGLDSSARTQYF. CDR3 DNA: TGTGCCAGCAGCGGACTAGACAGTTCCGCGCGGACCCAGTACTTC.

This clonotype was observed many times. This chain links TRBV19 with TRBJ2-5; TRBD1 matches at 9 bases. With 6 bases clipped from V and 5 bases from J, the junction kept 7 bases outside the gene matches. The length of the CDR3 is 14 residues. Per the germline V gene, CDR1 is LNHDA and CDR2 is SQIVND (reference sequence). CDR3 in amino acids: CASSEGTGPETQYF. DNA for the CDR3: TGTGCCAGTAGCGAAGGGACAGGGCCGGAGACCCAGTACTTC.

This clonotype was counted at least ten times. This chain links TRBV3-1 with TRBJ2-7; 15 nucleotides line up with TRBD2. CDR3 size: 17 residues. V trimming: 4 bases; J trimming: 4 bases; junction bases outside the gene matches: 8. Germline V gene sequence: CDR1 LGHDT, CDR2 YNNKEL (reference sequence). The CDR3 spells CASSRFVGLAGGYEQYF. The CDR3 DNA is TGTGCCAGCAGCCGTTTCGTGGGACTAGCGGGAGGTTACGAGCAGTACTTC.

In its sample, this clonotype was seen a few times. This chain joins TRBV29-1 and TRBJ1-4; D unresolved. CDR1 is SQVTM, CDR2 ANQGSEA, per germline. The germline V and J ends were trimmed by 7 bases and 5 bases, with 11 bases remaining between them. This CDR3 region has 12 residues. The CDR3 sequence: CSAGNENEKLFF. In nucleotides, the CDR3 is TGCAGCGCTGGGAACGAGAATGAAAAACTGTTTTTT.

The genes are TRBV20-1 and TRBJ2-4; D remains unclear. CDR1 is DFQATT, CDR2 SNEGSKA, per germline (reference sequence). V lost 0 bases and J 15 bases, leaving 12 bases between the germline ends. The CDR3 has 11 residues. The CDR3, as DNA: TGCAGTGCTAGAGATTATAGGGTCCCGTACTTC. It specifies CSARDYRVPYF.

CDR3 amino acids: CASSTSLREQYF. Written as DNA, the CDR3 is TGTGCCAGCAGCACCAGCCTGCGCGAGCAGTACTTC. V is TRBV13 and J is TRBJ2-7; D gene ambiguous. CDR1 PRHDT and CDR2 FYEKMQ come from the germline V gene (reference sequence). The CDR3 sequence is 12 residues long. V was clipped by 5 bases and J by 6 bases, with 11 bases between them.

There are many counts of this clonotype. The rearrangement joins TRBV12-3 or TRBV12-4 to TRBJ2-7; D might be TRBD1 or TRBD2, each matching 5 bases. The V gene lost 8 bases and the J gene lost 0 bases, with 11 bases spanning the gap. The CDR3 has 13 amino acids. The CDR3 DNA is TGTGCCAGCGGAAACGGGGCCTCCTACGAGCAGTACTTC. Translated: CASGNGASYEQYF.

This clonotype was seen ten or more times. This chain joins TRBV28 and TRBJ2-1, with D uncertain. There are 11 residues in the CDR3. V lost 10 bases and J 3 bases, leaving 7 bases between the germline ends. Germline V gene lookup returns CDR1 MDHEN and CDR2 SYDVKM. DNA for the CDR3: TGTGCCACCGGCCTCTACAATGAGCAGTTCTTC. This codes for CATGLYNEQFF. Complete variable domain (other parts from reference TRBV28 and TRBJ2-1): DVKVTQSSRYLVKRTGEKVFLECVQDMDHENMFWYRQDPGLGLRLIYFSYDVKMKEKGDIPEGYSVSREKKERFSLILESASTNQTSMYLCATGLYNEQFFGPGTRLTVL.